The source of this T cell receptor beta chain is a study of blood T cell repertoires in COVID-19. Study-wide context: Spain, Italy and the United States supplied samples that represented acute and convalescent COVID-19. In each case, the material was cDNA or gDNA derived from T cells, B-cell-depleted T cells, or PBMCs.

In the original processing: Reference gene primer amplification gave nucleated cell count estimates. The method was immunoSEQ multiplex PCR; TCRdb's version includes in-frame clones alone and lacks a portion of them. Clone size and V and J calls were adopted from that table, with D and trimming inferred from the DNA. The table records 45,000 to 55,000 clones, 68% of them present only once. Germline loops: CDR1 SNHLY, CDR2 FYNNEI. The V end was cut by 1 base, the J end by 4 bases, with 16 bases between. This CDR3 is 16 amino acids long. The clonotype comes from a woman aged 65 to 85 with acute or convalescent COVID-19. This sequence joins TRBV2 and TRBJ1-1; perhaps TRBD1 as D (5 bases). Sequenced material: peripheral blood. The CDR3: CASSEEGPAGGTEAFF. In nucleotides, the CDR3 is TGTGCCAGCAGTGAAGAGGGGCCGGCGGGGGGCACTGAAGCTTTCTTT.